The 29 T cell receptor beta chains below come from one sample, sequenced in a study of OX40 agonist ivuxolimab in advanced cancers. Library creation used the immunoSEQ multiplex PCR assay. The table was pulled from immuneACCESS by TCRdb, which kept in-frame rearrangements only. Such tables lose some clones; where checked, under half of the loss comes from unresolved V genes, and the rest has no known cause. The sample table shows approximately 80,000 clones, and 89% are seen once. Roughly 0.2% of the sample belongs to the ten largest clones. Sample: CD4+ or CD8+ T cells sorted from blood, taken in a trial of the OX40 agonist ivuxolimab. These TCRs come from an adult with an advanced solid tumor such as melanoma, head and neck, liver or kidney cancer.

The gene calls are TRBV14 and TRBJ2-1, with TRBD2 identical over 10 bases. The V gene's germline CDR1 is SGHDN and CDR2 FVKESK. V lost 6 bases to trimming and J lost 0 bases; unmatched junction nucleotides: 2. The CDR3 loop spans 15 amino acids. The CDR3 sequence: CASRAGGTSYNEQFF. CDR3 in DNA: TGTGCCAGCAGAGCGGGGGGGACCTCCTACAATGAGCAGTTCTTC.

V gene TRBV19 combines with J gene TRBJ1-5; no definite D call. Germline V gene sequence: CDR1 LNHDA, CDR2 SQIVND (reference sequence). V dropped 3 bases and J dropped 12 bases, with 15 bases sitting between them. CDR3 length: 13 residues. As DNA, the CDR3 is TGTGCCAGTAGTATGTATACGGGAATACTCCAGCATTTT. Translated, it gives CASSMYTGILQHF.

The genes are TRBV5-4 and TRBJ2-3; D remains unclear. CDR1 and CDR2 from the germline V gene are SGHNT and YYREEE (reference sequence). There are 15 residues in the CDR3. V dropped 1 base and J dropped 0 bases, with 9 bases sitting between them. The CDR3 bases are TGTGCCAGCAGCTTGCGGGTTGAGAGCACAGATACGCAGTATTTT. This encodes CASSLRVESTDTQYF.

The chain combines TRBV4-1 with TRBJ2-3, with 9 positions matching TRBD2. CDR3 length equals 16 residues. The V gene end was trimmed by 1 base and the J gene end by 2 bases; junction bases not matched to a gene: 4. The germline V gene has CDR1 MGHRA and CDR2 YSYEKL. This chain's CDR3 is CASSQVSGGTTDTQYF. The DNA of the CDR3 is TGCGCCAGCAGCCAAGTTAGCGGGGGAACCACAGATACGCAGTATTTT.

CDR3 loop: CAWRSGETQYF. CDR3 DNA: TGTGCCTGGCGGTCAGGGGAGACCCAGTACTTC. The chain links TRBV30 to TRBJ2-5; maybe TRBD1 (5 bases). The CDR3 sequence is 11 residues long. Germline assignment: CDR1 GTSNPN and CDR2 SVGIG (reference sequence). V dropped 5 bases and J dropped 5 bases, with 9 bases sitting between them.

The chain employs TRBV6-6 and TRBJ2-2; perhaps D is TRBD1 or TRBD2 (6 bases each). Germline V gene data show CDR1 as MNHNY and CDR2 as SVGAGI (reference sequence). The CDR3 length is 15 residues. Trimming removed 0 bases at V and 5 bases at J, with 10 bases between. The CDR3, as DNA: TGTGCCAGCAGTTACTCGGGGGGCTGGACCGGGGAGCTGTTTTTT. The encoded protein is CASSYSGGWTGELFF.

The rearrangement joins TRBV4-2 to TRBJ1-2; 9 bases align to TRBD1. V lost 0 bases, J lost 8 bases, and 10 bases stayed unmatched. From germline, CDR1 is LGHNA and CDR2 YNFKEQ. This CDR3 has 16 residues. The DNA of the CDR3 is TGTGCCAGCAGCCAAGATCATCCGACAGGGGGTGGGGGCTACACCTTC. This encodes CASSQDHPTGGGGYTF.

V and J are TRBV5-1 and TRBJ2-1, with a weak D call TRBD2 (7 bases). Germline CDR1 reads SGHRS; CDR2 reads YFSETQ. There are 20 residues in the CDR3. V was clipped by 0 bases and J by 6 bases, with 28 bases between them. The chain's CDR3 is CASSLGGQPSGMSWVNEQFF. As DNA, the CDR3 is TGCGCCAGCAGCTTGGGAGGACAGCCAAGCGGGATGAGTTGGGTCAATGAGCAGTTCTTC.

This clone has only one observation. The gene calls are TRBV6-6 and TRBJ2-1; 9 nucleotides align to TRBD2. The CDR3 runs 14 residues. V gave up 4 bases and J gave up 6 bases; unmatched junction bases: 4. In germline, CDR1 is MNHNY, CDR2 SVGAGI (reference sequence). As DNA, the CDR3 is TGTGCCAGCAGTTTGACTAGCGGAGGCAATGAGCAGTTCTTC. It codes for CASSLTSGGNEQFF.

This clone was seen just once. The rearrangement uses TRBV5-1 and TRBJ1-1; possibly TRBD1 for D (5 bases). CDR3 length equals 15 residues. Germline CDR1 is SGHRS and CDR2 is YFSETQ. The V end lost 1 base, the J end lost 0 bases, and 10 bases lay between the germline ends. The CDR3 sequence: CASSLRAGMNTEAFF. CDR3 sequence (DNA): TGCGCCAGCAGCTTGCGGGCAGGGATGAACACTGAAGCTTTCTTT.

This chain joins TRBV5-1 and TRBJ2-1; TRBD2 aligns across 11 bases. V gave up 0 bases and J gave up 4 bases; unmatched junction bases: 6. The germline V gene has CDR1 SGHRS and CDR2 YFSETQ. The CDR3 spans 17 residues. The CDR3, as DNA: TGCGCCAGCAGCTTGGGGGGGACTAGCGGATTTTACAATGAGCAGTTCTTC. This codes for CASSLGGTSGFYNEQFF.

The chain links TRBV9 to TRBJ1-1, with a weak D call TRBD1 (5 bases). The germline V gene has CDR1 SGDLS and CDR2 YYNGEE. The CDR3 sequence is 14 residues long. Trimming left V 4 bases short and J 0 bases short, with 10 bases between. The CDR3 coding sequence is TGTGCCAGCAGCCCAAAGGGACTGAACACTGAAGCTTTCTTT. Translated: CASSPKGLNTEAFF.

The chain has TRBV10-1 and TRBJ1-1, with D possibly TRBD1 on 5 matching bases. Trimming left V 3 bases short and J 9 bases short, with 11 bases between. The CDR3 loop spans 12 amino acids. Germline CDR1 and CDR2: WNHNN and SYGVQD (reference sequence). The CDR3 loop is CASSDFGTKAFF. The CDR3 bases are TGCGCCAGCAGTGACTTCGGGACCAAAGCTTTCTTT.

The chain couples TRBV28 to TRBJ2-7, with 7 bases fitting TRBD1. CDR1 MDHEN and CDR2 SYDVKM come from the germline V gene. The CDR3 is 15 amino acids. Unmatched junction bases numbered 10, after V lost 4 bases and J lost 4 bases. The CDR3 DNA reads TGTGCCAGCAGTTCCGTCTTAGGGGGCAGATACGAGCAGTACTTC. It translates to CASSSVLGGRYEQYF.

V gene TRBV5-1 combines with J gene TRBJ2-1, with D maybe TRBD2 (6 bases). Germline CDR1 reads SGHRS; CDR2 reads YFSETQ. The CDR3 length is 15 residues. V was trimmed by 0 bases and J by 3 bases, leaving 10 bases between them. CDR3 in amino acids: CASSLGSGIYNEQFF. CDR3 nucleotides: TGCGCCAGCAGCTTGGGTAGCGGAATCTACAATGAGCAGTTCTTC.

The rearrangement joins TRBV2 to TRBJ2-4; no firm D call. The CDR3 is 14 amino acids. Germline V gene data show CDR1 as SNHLY and CDR2 as FYNNEI. V lost 3 bases and J lost 0, with 6 bases in between. The CDR3 sequence is CASSDAQAKNIQYF. For the CDR3, the DNA is TGTGCCAGCAGTGACGCTCAAGCCAAAAACATTCAGTACTTC.

The chain joins TRBV19 to TRBJ1-4; unclear D gene. The V end was cut by 6 bases, the J end by 1 base, with 15 bases between. Germline assignment: CDR1 LNHDA and CDR2 SQIVND (reference sequence). The CDR3 runs to 16 residues. The CDR3 protein is CASRAGSGLTNEKLFF. The CDR3, as DNA: TGTGCCAGTAGAGCGGGATCGGGCCTAACTAATGAAAAACTGTTTTTT. The full variable domain, in which reference TRBV19 and TRBJ1-4 provide the parts outside the CDR3, is DGGITQSPKYLFRKEGQNVTLSCEQNLNHDAMYWYRQDPGQGLRLIYYSQIVNDFQKGDIAEGYSVSREKKESFPLTVTSAQKNPTAFYLCASRAGSGLTNEKLFFGSGTQLSVL.

This clone has a handful of counts. V is TRBV2 and J is TRBJ1-2; the D is unclear. Germline V lookup: CDR1 SNHLY, CDR2 FYNNEI. V shed 2 bases and J shed 3 bases, with 7 bases lying between them. The CDR3 sequence is 13 residues long. This CDR3 is CASSESRYYGYTF. The CDR3 DNA follows: TGTGCCAGCAGTGAATCCAGATACTATGGCTACACCTTC. The full variable domain, rest sourced from reference TRBV2 and TRBJ1-2, is EPEVTQTPSHQVTQMGQEVILRCVPISNHLYFYWYRQILGQKVEFLVSFYNNEISEKSEIFDDQFSVERPDGSNFTLKIRSTKLEDSAMYFCASSESRYYGYTFGSGTRLTVV.

V usage is TRBV5-1 and J usage is TRBJ2-1, with 10 bases aligning to TRBD2. Unmatched junction bases numbered 6, after V lost 0 bases and J lost 3 bases. Germline V gene lookup returns CDR1 SGHRS and CDR2 YFSETQ. This CDR3 contains 17 residues. CDR3 DNA: TGCGCCAGCAGCTTGGAGGGTAGCGGGGGGCTCTACAATGAGCAGTTCTTC. Amino acid sequence: CASSLEGSGGLYNEQFF.

The rearrangement links TRBV30 to TRBJ2-6; D not certain. CDR1 is GTSNPN, CDR2 SVGIG, per germline (reference sequence). Deletions cut 0 bases from V and 1 base from J, with 10 bases between. This CDR3 region has 16 residues. The CDR3 coding sequence is TGTGCCTGGAGTGTAAAATCCGGGTCTGGGGCCAACGTCCTGACTTTC. This gives the protein CAWSVKSGSGANVLTF.

This sequence joins TRBV11-2 and TRBJ2-1, with D possibly being TRBD1 or TRBD2 (5 bases each). The CDR3 spans 14 residues. V gave up 7 bases and J gave up 4 bases, with 14 bases separating them. CDR1 and CDR2 (germline): SGHAT, FQNNGV. CDR3 DNA: TGTGCCAGCACCACCGGGACCACTTACAATGAGCAGTTCTTC. As protein: CASTTGTTYNEQFF. Looking up the rest from reference TRBV11-2 and TRBJ2-1 gives the full variable domain: EAGVAQSPRYKIIEKRQSVAFWCNPISGHATLYWYQQILGQGPKLLIQFQNNGVVDDSQLPKDRFSAERLKGVDSTLKIQPAKLEDSAVYLCASTTGTTYNEQFFGPGTRLTVL.

Comments on this clone: The junction and the germline gene differ at one end; a read error may be behind it. The chain uses TRBV5-1 and TRBJ2-7; D uncertain. Germline CDR1 is SGHRS and CDR2 is YFSETQ. This CDR3 region has 14 residues. Here the CDR3 DNA reads TGCACCAGCAGCCTAACCGTCGGTGGAACCGAGCAGTACTTC. Its protein is CTSSLTVGGTEQYF.

The rearrangement joins TRBV6-1 to TRBJ1-2; D remains unclear. Germline lookup yields CDR1 MNHNS and CDR2 SASEGT. The CDR3 has 11 amino acids. The ends were cut back, 6 bases at V and 7 bases at J, with 9 bases in the middle. The CDR3 region is CASRYEGGYTF. In DNA form, the CDR3 reads TGTGCCAGCAGATACGAAGGTGGCTACACCTTC.

The V gene is TRBV5-4, the J gene TRBJ1-1, with D possibly being TRBD1 (5 bases). The CDR3 sequence is 16 residues long. With 1 base removed from V and 5 bases from J, the gap between germline ends came to 18 bases. Germline-derived CDR1 and CDR2 are SGHNT and YYREEE (reference sequence). CDR3 bases: TGTGCCAGCAGCTTGCTTGTTTCAGGGTTCGGGACTGAAGCTTTCTTT. Residues: CASSLLVSGFGTEAFF.

The chain is built from TRBV7-2 and TRBJ2-3; D is uncertain. The V end was cut by 1 base, the J end by 2 bases, with 10 bases between. CDR1 and CDR2 (germline): SGHTA, FQGNSA. The length of the CDR3 is 15 residues. The CDR3 loop is CASSLDHGVTDTQYF. CDR3 coding DNA: TGTGCCAGCAGCTTAGACCATGGGGTCACAGATACGCAGTATTTT.

The chain carries TRBV25-1 and TRBJ2-7; maybe TRBD2 (6 bases). Looked up from germline, CDR1 is MGHDK and CDR2 is SYGVNS. This CDR3 contains 15 residues. The V end was cut by 5 bases, the J end by 6 bases, with 20 bases between. The CDR3 DNA is TGTGCCAGCAGTCCCACAGGTTCGGGACTCTCCGAGCAGTACTTC. It encodes CASSPTGSGLSEQYF.

The J gene is TRBJ2-5, the V gene TRBV30, with D uncertain. V lost 3 bases to trimming and J lost 1 base, with 15 bases between them. CDR1 and CDR2 (germline): GTSNPN, SVGIG (reference sequence). This CDR3 has 15 residues. This CDR3 reads CAWSLGSNVQETQYF. Written as DNA, the CDR3 is TGTGCCTGGAGCTTAGGCAGCAACGTCCAAGAGACCCAGTACTTC.

CDR3 nucleotides: TGCGCCAGCAGCACAGGGGGAGGGAGTGAAAAACTGTTTTTT. It translates to CASSTGGGSEKLFF. The chain carries TRBV5-1 and TRBJ1-4; 8 bases agree with TRBD1. Germline V gives CDR1 SGHRS, CDR2 YFSETQ. V shed 4 bases, J shed 7 bases, and the junction held 6 bases outside the gene matches. The CDR3 loop spans 14 amino acids.

The chain uses TRBV10-3 and TRBJ2-7; possibly TRBD2 for D (6 bases). V lost 0 bases to trimming and J lost 2 bases, with 11 bases between them. The CDR3 is 15 amino acids. The V gene's germline CDR1 is ENHRY and CDR2 SYGVKD. The CDR3 DNA sequence: TGTGCCATCAGTGAGTCGGTTAGCGGCACCTACGAGCAGTACTTC. Translation gives CAISESVSGTYEQYF.